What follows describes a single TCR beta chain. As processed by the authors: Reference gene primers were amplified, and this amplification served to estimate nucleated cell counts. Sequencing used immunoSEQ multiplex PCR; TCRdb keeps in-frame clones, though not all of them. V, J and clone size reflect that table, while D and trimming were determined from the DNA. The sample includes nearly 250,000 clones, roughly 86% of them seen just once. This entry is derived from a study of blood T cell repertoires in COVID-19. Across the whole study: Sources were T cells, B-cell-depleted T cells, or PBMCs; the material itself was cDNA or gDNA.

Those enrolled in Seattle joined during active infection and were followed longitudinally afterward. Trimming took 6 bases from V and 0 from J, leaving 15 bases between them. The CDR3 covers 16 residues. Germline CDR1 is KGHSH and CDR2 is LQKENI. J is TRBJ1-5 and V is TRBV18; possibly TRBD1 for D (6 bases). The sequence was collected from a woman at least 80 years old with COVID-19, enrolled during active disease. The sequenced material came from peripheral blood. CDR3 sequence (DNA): TGTGCCAGCTCGCCTTCGACAGGAAATAGCAATCAGCCCCAGCATTTT. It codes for CASSPSTGNSNQPQHF. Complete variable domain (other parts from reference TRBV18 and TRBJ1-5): NAGVMQNPRHLVRRRGQEARLRCSPMKGHSHVYWYRQLPEEGLKFMVYLQKENIIDESGMPKERFSAEFPKEGPSILRIQQVVRGDSAAYFCASSPSTGNSNQPQHFGDGTRLSIL.